Presented here are 23 T cell receptor beta chains from one specimen sequenced in a study of T cell repertoires in cytomegalovirus infection. TCRdb re-derived calls from the reads in MiXCR, one entry per CDR3 protein. The sample carries 250,000 to 400,000 distinct CDR3 sequences, more than 20% recorded once. These receptors' targets are unknown. This specimen consisted of cultured PBMCs, obtained from culture after CMV antigen stimulation. The receptors were sampled from a human donor in good health (CMV status not recorded). Some clones in this sample may be carry-over from other donors' samples.

This clonotype was recorded at least ten times. The chain links TRBV7-9 to TRBJ1-4, with D possibly TRBD1 on 6 matching bases. V lost 5 bases and J 3 bases, leaving 16 bases between the germline ends. This CDR3 contains 16 residues. CDR1 SEHNR and CDR2 FQNEAQ come from the germline V gene (reference sequence). This CDR3 is CASSRQQGGSNEKLFF. CDR3 DNA sequence: TGTGCCAGCAGCCGTCAACAGGGCGGATCTAATGAAAAACTGTTTTTT.

This clonotype was detected many times. The chain links TRBV7-9 to TRBJ1-1, with TRBD1 identical over 9 bases. Germline V gene sequence: CDR1 SEHNR, CDR2 FQNEAQ (reference sequence). The CDR3 loop spans 16 amino acids. Losses at the gene ends were 5 bases for V and 1 base for J; bases not matched to a gene: 8. The CDR3 loop is CASSPPGQGGNTEAFF. The CDR3 coding sequence is TGTGCCAGCAGCCCCCCGGGACAGGGAGGGAACACTGAAGCTTTCTTT.

CDR3 protein: CASSFTRGWTDTQYF. The CDR3 DNA reads TGTGCCAGCAGCTTCACTAGGGGGTGGACAGATACGCAGTATTTT. This chain uses TRBV5-4 with TRBJ2-3; a possible D gene is TRBD1 (6 bases). Looked up from germline, CDR1 is SGHNT and CDR2 is YYREEE (reference sequence). The CDR3 loop spans 15 amino acids. V was clipped by 2 bases and J by 3 bases, with 13 bases between them.

This chain joins TRBV6-5 and TRBJ2-1; D gene ambiguous. Germline CDR1 MNHEY, CDR2 SVGAGI. V gave up 6 bases and J gave up 7 bases, with 19 bases separating them. The CDR3 has 15 amino acids. CDR3: CASSLDLGPWNEQFF. In DNA, the CDR3 is TGTGCCAGCAGCCTCGACCTAGGGCCTTGGAATGAGCAGTTCTTC.

This clonotype was detected only a few times. The chain links TRBV28 to TRBJ2-7; 9 bases map to TRBD1. V trimming: 5 bases; J trimming: 4 bases; junction bases outside the gene matches: 6. The CDR3 length is 14 residues. The V gene's germline CDR1 is MDHEN and CDR2 SYDVKM. The CDR3 loop reads CASSPRDRDYEQYV. For the CDR3, the DNA is TGTGCCAGCAGTCCCCGGGACAGGGATTACGAGCAGTACGTC.

This clonotype occurred a few times. The chain uses TRBV24-1 and TRBJ2-1; 9 bases are shared with TRBD2. The trim removed 3 bases at V and 4 bases at J, leaving 9 bases unmatched. The CDR3 is 17 amino acids. From germline, CDR1 is KGHDR and CDR2 SFDVKD. The CDR3 is CATSDPYLAGHYNEQFF. CDR3 coding DNA: TGTGCCACCAGTGATCCTTATCTAGCGGGGCATTACAATGAGCAGTTCTTC.

V is TRBV24-1 and J is TRBJ2-1, with D uncertain. CDR3 length: 11 residues. CDR1 and CDR2 from the germline V gene are KGHDR and SFDVKD. V was shortened by 3 bases and J by 11 bases, with 7 bases between the two germline ends. CDR3 bases: TGTGCCACCAGTGATGCGGAAAAGCAGTTCTTC. Its translation: CATSDAEKQFF.

This sequence joins TRBV7-9 and TRBJ2-2; perhaps TRBD2 as D (6 bases). The CDR3 consists of 15 residues. CDR1 is SEHNR, CDR2 FQNEAQ, per germline (reference sequence). Trimming shortened V by 3 bases and J by 5 bases, and 13 bases separated the two germline ends. CDR3 nucleotide sequence: TGTGCCAGCAGCTTCGGCTCGGGACTTACCGGGGAGCTGTTTTTT. It is translated as CASSFGSGLTGELFF.

Notes on this clonotype: A clone one base away is much larger, so this may be a read error. This chain uses TRBV7-2 with TRBJ2-3; a weak D match, TRBD2 (6 bases). The germline CDR1 and CDR2 sequences are SGHTA and FQGNSA. The CDR3 has 14 residues. Trimming pared 5 bases from V and 6 bases from J, leaving 15 bases between. CDR3 sequence: CASSPAGRTDTQYF. CDR3 in DNA: TGTGCCAGCAGCCCCGCGGGACGTACGGATACGCAGTATTTT.

As regards this clonotype: Just one base apart from a much larger clone, this may be a read error. The genes are TRBV20-1 and TRBJ1-5; the D is unclear. This CDR3 comprises 15 residues. CDR1 DFQATT and CDR2 SNEGSKA come from the germline V gene (reference sequence). The CDR3 spells CGASRSRSSNQPQHF. CDR3 coding DNA: TGCGGTGCTAGTCGGTCGCGGAGTAGCAATCAGCCCCAGCATTTT.

There are a few counts of this clonotype. The chain combines TRBV2 with TRBJ2-7; 7 bases are shared with TRBD1. Looked up from germline, CDR1 is SNHLY and CDR2 is FYNNEI. CDR3 size: 15 residues. Trimming removed 4 bases from V and 3 bases from J; junction bases left unmatched: 9. DNA of the CDR3: TGTGCCAGCAGTGCTTCCCGGGGACAGAGCTACGAGCAGTACTTC. Translated, it gives CASSASRGQSYEQYF.

V gene TRBV6-5 combines with J gene TRBJ2-1, with 8 bases that match TRBD1. This CDR3 has 16 residues. Trimming removed 2 bases from V and 2 bases from J; junction bases left unmatched: 5. Germline CDR1 MNHEY, CDR2 SVGAGI. DNA of the CDR3: TGTGCCAGCAGTTACGGTGTGACAGGGGCCTACAATGAGCAGTTCTTC. The encoded protein is CASSYGVTGAYNEQFF.

The V gene is TRBV11-2, the J gene TRBJ2-2; D is unresolved. This CDR3 comprises 14 residues. Deletions cut 3 bases from V and 7 bases from J, with 12 bases between. CDR1 and CDR2 from the germline V gene are SGHAT and FQNNGV. Here the CDR3 DNA reads TGTGCCAGCAGCTTGGAGTTGTTGGGCGGGGAGCTGTTTTTT. Protein: CASSLELLGGELFF.

This clonotype turned up a few times. The chain has TRBV7-8 and TRBJ1-4; D ambiguous. Trimming took 5 bases from V and 0 from J, leaving 13 bases between them. The CDR3 totals 16 residues. Germline V gives CDR1 SGHVS, CDR2 FQNEAQ. In nucleotides, the CDR3 is TGTGCCAGCAGCATGAAGAATCTTGCAACTAATGAAAAACTGTTTTTT. Protein product: CASSMKNLATNEKLFF.

This chain uses TRBV7-9 with TRBJ2-5; 11 nucleotides line up with TRBD2. Germline trimming cut 5 bases from V and 5 bases from J; bases unmatched to any gene: 7. The CDR3 sequence is 15 residues long. The germline V gene has CDR1 SEHNR and CDR2 FQNEAQ (reference sequence). The CDR3 loop reads CASSPIAGGPETQYF. CDR3 bases: TGTGCCAGCAGCCCGATAGCGGGAGGGCCGGAGACCCAGTACTTC.

This clonotype was seen repeatedly, ten times or more. The rearrangement links TRBV25-1 to TRBJ1-1, with unresolved D. There are 14 residues in the CDR3. Trimming shortened V by 1 base and J by 1 base, and 7 bases separated the two germline ends. Looked up from germline, CDR1 is MGHDK and CDR2 is SYGVNS. This CDR3 reads CASSESPANTEAFF. In nucleotides, the CDR3 is TGTGCCAGCAGTGAATCCCCGGCGAACACTGAAGCTTTCTTT.

The V and J genes are TRBV5-1 and TRBJ2-6; the D gene is possibly TRBD2 (7 bases). The V gene lost 1 base and the J gene lost 0 bases, with 14 bases spanning the gap. CDR3 length: 18 amino acids. CDR1 SGHRS and CDR2 YFSETQ come from the germline V gene. CDR3 bases: TGCGCCAGCAGCTTGTCGGGGGGCTCTCTCTCTGGGGCCAACGTCCTGACTTTC. Translating gives CASSLSGGSLSGANVLTF.

This clonotype was counted at least ten times. The chain uses TRBV7-2 and TRBJ2-1; D is unclear. The CDR3 consists of 14 residues. CDR1 is SGHTA and CDR2 is FQGNSA in the germline V gene. The V gene lost 0 bases and the J gene lost 6 bases, with 9 bases spanning the gap. The CDR3: CASSLALVVNEQFF. For the CDR3, the DNA is TGTGCCAGCAGCTTAGCTCTTGTAGTCAATGAGCAGTTCTTC.

This clonotype was counted between two and nine times. The chain uses TRBV6-2 or TRBV6-3 and TRBJ2-7, with 12 bases matching TRBD2. The CDR3 loop spans 16 amino acids. The germline V gene has CDR1 MNHEY and CDR2 SVGEGT. Trimming took 4 bases from V and 5 from J; bases not matched to a gene: 9. The CDR3 sequence is CASSFSSGRAANEQYV. DNA for the CDR3: TGTGCCAGCAGTTTCTCTAGCGGGAGGGCCGCCAACGAGCAGTACGTC.

This clonotype was seen at least ten times. The J gene is TRBJ1-5, the V gene TRBV6-2 or TRBV6-3; D call uncertain. CDR3 length equals 15 residues. Germline values: CDR1 MNHEY, CDR2 SVGEGT. V lost 6 bases and J lost 0, with 12 bases in between. The CDR3 DNA sequence: TGTGCCAGCAGGATAGACGATTATAGCAATCAGCCCCAGCATTTT. Amino acids: CASRIDDYSNQPQHF.

This clonotype has only a few counts. The chain is built from TRBV7-9 and TRBJ2-1, with 8 bases fitting TRBD2. Germline V gene data show CDR1 as SEHNR and CDR2 as FQNEAQ (reference sequence). Unmatched junction bases numbered 13, after V lost 5 bases and J lost 7 bases. The CDR3 spans 16 residues. Here the CDR3 DNA reads TGTGCCAGCAGCGGACCGTTCGGGAGGGTCCCAAATGAGCAGTTCTTC. Translation: CASSGPFGRVPNEQFF.

The chain recombines TRBV30 with TRBJ2-3, with D uncertain. This CDR3 is 13 amino acids long. The germline V and J ends were trimmed by 2 bases and 4 bases, with 10 bases remaining between them. Germline CDR1 GTSNPN, CDR2 SVGIG (reference sequence). The CDR3 loop reads CAWSQPWADTQYF. The CDR3 nucleotides read TGTGCCTGGAGTCAGCCTTGGGCAGATACGCAGTATTTT. Using reference TRBV30 and TRBJ2-3 for the parts outside the CDR3, the full variable domain is SQTIHQWPATLVQPVGSPLSLECTVEGTSNPNLYWYRQAAGRGLQLLFYSVGIGQISSEVPQNLSASRPQDRQFILSSKKLLLSDSGFYLCAWSQPWADTQYFGPGTRLTVL.

The chain is built from TRBV29-1 and TRBJ1-2, with 7 bases aligning to TRBD1. The V segment lost 6 bases and the J segment 5 bases; nucleotides outside the gene matches: 18. The germline V gene has CDR1 SQVTM and CDR2 ANQGSEA. This CDR3 comprises 16 residues. The CDR3 here is CSVRSERASRGYGYTF. CDR3 DNA sequence: TGCAGCGTAAGAAGTGAGAGGGCCTCCAGGGGGTATGGCTACACCTTC. The variable domain in full, with the rest retrieved from reference TRBV29-1 and TRBJ1-2, is SAVISQKPSRDICQRGTSLTIQCQVDSQVTMMFWYRQQPGQSLTLIATANQGSEATYESGFVIDKFPISRPNLTFSTLTVSNMSPEDSSIYLCSVRSERASRGYGYTFGSGTRLTVV.